The 5 T cell receptor beta chains presented below share a single source sample, sequenced in a study of CD4 T cells in relation to SARS-CoV-2 and coronaviruses. These receptors' antigens are unknown. The unexposed donors gave CD4+ T cells in about 2011-2018, prior to COVID-19. CD4+ T cells were isolated from the cells after 10 days of culture. Profiled with immunoSEQ multiplex PCR; TCRdb holds only in-frame clones, not every one. The sample carries around 21,000 clones, 66% recorded once. The specimen sequenced was CD4+ T cells from PBMCs, cultured in vitro. The receptors come from a human donor in good health.

The genes are TRBV7-2 and TRBJ2-3; weak D call: TRBD1 (6 bases). Trimming removed 1 base at V and 5 bases at J, with 13 bases between. In germline, CDR1 is SGHTA, CDR2 FQGNSA. The CDR3 runs to 15 residues. The CDR3 reads CASSLGDTPGDTQYF. The CDR3 DNA sequence: TGTGCCAGCAGCTTAGGGGACACCCCGGGAGATACGCAGTATTTT. The variable domain in full, completed from reference TRBV7-2 and TRBJ2-3, reads GAGVSQSPSNKVTEKGKDVELRCDPISGHTALYWYRQSLGQGLEFLIYFQGNSAPDKSGLPSDRFSAERTGGSVSTLTIQRTQQEDSAVYLCASSLGDTPGDTQYFGPGTRLTVL.

The gene calls are TRBV11-2 and TRBJ2-7, with TRBD2 matching 9 bases. The CDR3 extends over 16 amino acids. J was trimmed by 4 bases and V by 6 bases; bases with no gene match: 13. Germline-derived CDR1 and CDR2 are SGHAT and FQNNGV. The DNA of the CDR3 is TGTGCCAGCAGTTCCCAACCCCAGACTAGCGGATACGAGCAGTACTTC. This gives the protein CASSSQPQTSGYEQYF.

This chain links TRBV3-1 (or the pseudogene TRBV3-2) with TRBJ2-5; 12 nucleotides agree with TRBD2. The CDR3 spans 16 residues. Losses at the gene ends were 0 bases for V and 7 bases for J; bases not matched to a gene: 6. Per the germline V gene, CDR1 is LGHDT and CDR2 is YNNKEL (reference sequence). CDR3 loop: CASSQDLAGGRGTQYF. The CDR3 DNA follows: TGTGCCAGCAGCCAAGATCTAGCGGGAGGGCGTGGGACCCAGTACTTC.

V and J are TRBV27 and TRBJ2-1, with 13 bases aligning to TRBD2. This CDR3 has 18 amino acids. From germline, CDR1 is MNHEY and CDR2 SMNVEV (reference sequence). Trimming at V came to 0 bases and at J to 5 bases, leaving 7 bases not matched to a gene. CDR3 in amino acids: CASSLSSTSGGPNNEQFF. The CDR3 DNA is TGTGCCAGCAGTTTATCGTCGACTAGCGGGGGGCCCAACAATGAGCAGTTCTTC.

This chain joins TRBV9 and TRBJ2-3; D unresolved. From germline, CDR1 is SGDLS and CDR2 YYNGEE. This CDR3 has 15 amino acids. The V end lost 4 bases, the J end lost 6 bases, and 18 bases lay between the germline ends. The CDR3 loop is CASSQTLGRWDTQYF. The CDR3 DNA follows: TGTGCCAGCAGCCAAACCCTGGGCCGTTGGGATACGCAGTATTTT.